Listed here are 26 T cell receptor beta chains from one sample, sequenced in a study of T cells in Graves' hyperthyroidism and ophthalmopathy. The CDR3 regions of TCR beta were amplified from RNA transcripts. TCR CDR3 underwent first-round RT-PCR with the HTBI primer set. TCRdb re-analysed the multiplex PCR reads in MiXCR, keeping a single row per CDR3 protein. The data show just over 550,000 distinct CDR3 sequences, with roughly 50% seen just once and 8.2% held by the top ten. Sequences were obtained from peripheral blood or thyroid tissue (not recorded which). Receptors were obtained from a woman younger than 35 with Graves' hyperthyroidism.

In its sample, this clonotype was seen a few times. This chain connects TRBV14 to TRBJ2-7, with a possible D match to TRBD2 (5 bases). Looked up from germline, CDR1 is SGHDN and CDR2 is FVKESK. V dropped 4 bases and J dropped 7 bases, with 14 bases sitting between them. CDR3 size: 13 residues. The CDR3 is CASSPSRGMEQYF. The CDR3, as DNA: TGTGCCAGCAGCCCGTCACGGGGTATGGAGCAGTACTTC.

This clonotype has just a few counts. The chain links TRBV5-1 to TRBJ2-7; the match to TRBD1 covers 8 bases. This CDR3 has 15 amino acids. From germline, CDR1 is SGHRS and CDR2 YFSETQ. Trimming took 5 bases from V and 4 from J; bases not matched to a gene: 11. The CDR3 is CASRGGQGRYYEQYF. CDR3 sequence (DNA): TGCGCCAGCAGAGGCGGACAGGGCAGATATTACGAGCAGTACTTC.

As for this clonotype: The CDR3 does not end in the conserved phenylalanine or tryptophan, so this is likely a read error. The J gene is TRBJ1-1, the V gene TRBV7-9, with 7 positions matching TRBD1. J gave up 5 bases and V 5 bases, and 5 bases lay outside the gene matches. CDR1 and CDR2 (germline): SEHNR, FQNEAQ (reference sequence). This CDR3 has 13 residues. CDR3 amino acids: CASSATGRTEAFL. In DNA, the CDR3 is TGTGCCAGCAGCGCGACAGGGCGGACTGAAGCTTTCCTT.

The CDR3 sequence: CASSNRDGDSPLHF. The CDR3 coding sequence is TGTGCCAGCAGCAACCGGGACGGGGATTCACCCCTCCACTTT. This chain connects TRBV25-1 to TRBJ1-6, with D possibly matching TRBD1 (5 bases). CDR3 size: 14 residues. CDR1 and CDR2 from the germline V gene are MGHDK and SYGVNS. Between the trimmed V and J ends, which lost 6 bases and 8 bases, there was a span of 14 bases.

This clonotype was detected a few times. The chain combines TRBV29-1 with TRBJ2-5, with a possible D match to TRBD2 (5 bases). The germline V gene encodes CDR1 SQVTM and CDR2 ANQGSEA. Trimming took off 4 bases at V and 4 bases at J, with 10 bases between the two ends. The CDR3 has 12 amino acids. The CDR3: CSVGGRGETQYF. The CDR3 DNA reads TGCAGCGTTGGAGGGAGAGGAGAGACCCAGTACTTC.

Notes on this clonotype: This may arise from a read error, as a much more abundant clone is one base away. The CDR3 protein is CASSESFYGYTF. The CDR3 DNA is TGTGCCAGCAGTGAAAGCTTCTATGGCTACACCTTC. The rearrangement links TRBV7-9 to TRBJ1-2; D is ambiguous. V was trimmed by 6 bases and J by 4 bases, leaving 9 bases between them. Germline CDR1 and CDR2: SEHNR and FQNEAQ (reference sequence). This CDR3 has 12 amino acids.

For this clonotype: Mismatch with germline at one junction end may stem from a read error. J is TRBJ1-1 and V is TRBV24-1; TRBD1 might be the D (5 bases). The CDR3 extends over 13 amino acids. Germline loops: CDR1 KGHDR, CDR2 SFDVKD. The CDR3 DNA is TGCGCCACCAGCGAAACCGGGGGAGGTGAAGCTTTCTTT. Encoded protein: CATSETGGGEAFF.

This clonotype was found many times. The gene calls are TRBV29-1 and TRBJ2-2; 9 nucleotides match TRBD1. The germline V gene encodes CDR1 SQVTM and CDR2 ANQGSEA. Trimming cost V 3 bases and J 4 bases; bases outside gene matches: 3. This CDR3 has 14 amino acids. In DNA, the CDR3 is TGCAGCGTTGACAGGGGACAGGGCACCGGGGAGCTGTTTTTT. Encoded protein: CSVDRGQGTGELFF.

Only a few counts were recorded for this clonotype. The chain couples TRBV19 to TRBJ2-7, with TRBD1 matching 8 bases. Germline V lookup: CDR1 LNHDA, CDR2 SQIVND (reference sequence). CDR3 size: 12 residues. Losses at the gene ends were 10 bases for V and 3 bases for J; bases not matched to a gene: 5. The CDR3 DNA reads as TGTGCCACCGGACAGGGAAACTACGAGCAGTACTTC. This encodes CATGQGNYEQYF.

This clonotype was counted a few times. CDR3 sequence: CASTPTLAGLEQYF. In DNA, the CDR3 is TGTGCCAGCACCCCCACCCTAGCGGGCCTCGAGCAGTACTTC. The chain employs TRBV7-8 and TRBJ2-7, with TRBD2 matching 8 bases. J gave up 6 bases and V 7 bases, and 11 bases lay outside the gene matches. Germline CDR1 SGHVS, CDR2 FQNEAQ. This CDR3 region has 14 residues.

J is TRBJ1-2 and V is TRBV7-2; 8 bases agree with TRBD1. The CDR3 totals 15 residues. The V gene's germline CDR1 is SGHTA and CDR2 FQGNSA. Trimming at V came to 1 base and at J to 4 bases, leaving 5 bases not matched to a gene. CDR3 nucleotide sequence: TGTGCCAGCAGCTTAGAGACAGGGGACGCCTATGGCTACACCTTC. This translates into CASSLETGDAYGYTF.

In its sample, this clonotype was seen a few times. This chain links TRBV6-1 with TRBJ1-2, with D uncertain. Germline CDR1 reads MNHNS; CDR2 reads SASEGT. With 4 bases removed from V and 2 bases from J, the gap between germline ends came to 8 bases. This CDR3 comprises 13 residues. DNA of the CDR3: TGTGCCAGCAGTGCCGGACGGAACTATGGCTACACCTTC. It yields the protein CASSAGRNYGYTF.

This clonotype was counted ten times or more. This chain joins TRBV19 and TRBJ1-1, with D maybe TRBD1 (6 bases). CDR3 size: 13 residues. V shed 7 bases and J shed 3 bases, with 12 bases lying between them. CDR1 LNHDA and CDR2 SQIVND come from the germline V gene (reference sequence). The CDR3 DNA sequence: TGTGCCAGTAAGGTAGGGGGACACACTGAAGCTTTCTTT. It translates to CASKVGGHTEAFF.

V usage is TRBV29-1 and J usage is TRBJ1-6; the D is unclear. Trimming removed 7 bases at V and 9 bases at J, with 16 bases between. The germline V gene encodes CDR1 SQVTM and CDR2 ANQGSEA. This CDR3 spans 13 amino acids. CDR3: CSAGPGQGSPLHF. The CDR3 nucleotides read TGCAGCGCCGGCCCCGGGCAAGGTTCACCCCTCCACTTT. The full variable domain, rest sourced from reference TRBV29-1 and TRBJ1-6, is SAVISQKPSRDICQRGTSLTIQCQVDSQVTMMFWYRQQPGQSLTLIATANQGSEATYESGFVIDKFPISRPNLTFSTLTVSNMSPEDSSIYLCSAGPGQGSPLHFGNGTRLTVT.

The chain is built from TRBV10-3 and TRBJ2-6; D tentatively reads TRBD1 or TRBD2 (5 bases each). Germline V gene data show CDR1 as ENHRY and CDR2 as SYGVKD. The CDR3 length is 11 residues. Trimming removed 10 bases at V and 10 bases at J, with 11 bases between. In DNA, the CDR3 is TGTGCCAGCATGGGGGATAACGTCCTGACTTTC. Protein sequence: CASMGDNVLTF.

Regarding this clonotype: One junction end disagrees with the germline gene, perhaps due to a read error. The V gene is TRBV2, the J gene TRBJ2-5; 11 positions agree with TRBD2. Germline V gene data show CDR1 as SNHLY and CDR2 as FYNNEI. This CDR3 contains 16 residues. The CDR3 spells CACSARLAGRQETQYF. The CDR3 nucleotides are TGTGCCTGCAGTGCTCGACTAGCGGGAAGACAAGAGACCCAGTACTTC.

The CDR3 loop is CATNRDRGLEETQYF. The CDR3 nucleotides read TGTGCCACCAACCGGGACAGGGGCTTAGAAGAGACCCAGTACTTC. The rearrangement uses TRBV15 and TRBJ2-5; TRBD1 matches 10 bases. The CDR3 is 15 residues long. With V trimmed by 7 bases and J by 3 bases, 8 bases remained unmatched. CDR1 is LNHNV, CDR2 YYDKDF, per germline (reference sequence).

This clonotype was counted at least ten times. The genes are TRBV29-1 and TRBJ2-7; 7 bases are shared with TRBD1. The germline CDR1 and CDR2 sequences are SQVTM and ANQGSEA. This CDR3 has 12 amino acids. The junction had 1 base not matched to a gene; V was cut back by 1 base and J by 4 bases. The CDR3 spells CSVEARGYEQYF. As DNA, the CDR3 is TGCAGCGTTGAAGCCAGGGGGTACGAGCAGTACTTC.

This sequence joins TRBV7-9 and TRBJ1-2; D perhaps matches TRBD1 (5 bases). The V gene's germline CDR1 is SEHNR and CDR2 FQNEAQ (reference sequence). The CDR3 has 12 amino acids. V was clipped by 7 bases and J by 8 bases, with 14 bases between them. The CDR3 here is CASTEDGTGYTF. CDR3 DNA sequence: TGTGCCAGCACAGAAGACGGGACCGGCTACACCTTC.

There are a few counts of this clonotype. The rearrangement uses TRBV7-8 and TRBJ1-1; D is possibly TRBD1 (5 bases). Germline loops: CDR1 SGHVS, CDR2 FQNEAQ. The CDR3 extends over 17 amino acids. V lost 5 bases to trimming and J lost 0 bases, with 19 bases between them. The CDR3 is CASSVEDNARMNTEAFF. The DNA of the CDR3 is TGTGCCAGCAGCGTCGAGGACAACGCCCGAATGAACACTGAAGCTTTCTTT.

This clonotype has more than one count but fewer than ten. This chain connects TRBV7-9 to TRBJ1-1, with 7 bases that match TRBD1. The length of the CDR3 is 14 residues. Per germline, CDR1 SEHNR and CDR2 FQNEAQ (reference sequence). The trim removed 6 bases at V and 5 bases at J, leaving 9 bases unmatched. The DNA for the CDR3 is TGTGCCAGCAGAGATACAGGGGATCGGACTGAAGCTTTCTTT. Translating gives CASRDTGDRTEAFF.

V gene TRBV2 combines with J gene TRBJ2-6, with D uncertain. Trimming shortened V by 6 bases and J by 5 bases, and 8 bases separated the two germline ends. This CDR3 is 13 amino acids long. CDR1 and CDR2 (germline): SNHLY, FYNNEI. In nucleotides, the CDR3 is TGTGCCAGCAGCACAGACAGGGCCAACGTCCTGACTTTC. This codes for CASSTDRANVLTF. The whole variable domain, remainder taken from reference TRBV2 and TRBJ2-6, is EPEVTQTPSHQVTQMGQEVILRCVPISNHLYFYWYRQILGQKVEFLVSFYNNEISEKSEIFDDQFSVERPDGSNFTLKIRSTKLEDSAMYFCASSTDRANVLTFGAGSRLTVL.

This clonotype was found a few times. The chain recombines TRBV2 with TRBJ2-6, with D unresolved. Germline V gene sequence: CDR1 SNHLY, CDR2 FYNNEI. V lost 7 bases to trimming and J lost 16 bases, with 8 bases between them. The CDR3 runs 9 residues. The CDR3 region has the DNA TGTGCCAGCAACCGCGGACTGACTTTC. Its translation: CASNRGLTF.

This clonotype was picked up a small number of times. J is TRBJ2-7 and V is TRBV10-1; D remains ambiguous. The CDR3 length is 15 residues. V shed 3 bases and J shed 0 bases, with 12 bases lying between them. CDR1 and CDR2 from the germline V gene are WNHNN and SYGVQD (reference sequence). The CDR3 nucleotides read TGCGCCAGCAGTGAAGGAACGTTAAGCTCCTACGAGCAGTACTTC. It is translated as CASSEGTLSSYEQYF.

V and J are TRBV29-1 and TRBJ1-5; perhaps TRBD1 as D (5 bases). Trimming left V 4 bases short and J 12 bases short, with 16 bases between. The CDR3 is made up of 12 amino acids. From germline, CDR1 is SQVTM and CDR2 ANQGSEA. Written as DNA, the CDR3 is TGCAGCGTTGTGGGGGACGTCGTGATCCAGCATTTT. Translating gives CSVVGDVVIQHF. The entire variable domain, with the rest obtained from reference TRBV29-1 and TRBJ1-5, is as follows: SAVISQKPSRDICQRGTSLTIQCQVDSQVTMMFWYRQQPGQSLTLIATANQGSEATYESGFVIDKFPISRPNLTFSTLTVSNMSPEDSSIYLCSVVGDVVIQHFGDGTRLSIL.

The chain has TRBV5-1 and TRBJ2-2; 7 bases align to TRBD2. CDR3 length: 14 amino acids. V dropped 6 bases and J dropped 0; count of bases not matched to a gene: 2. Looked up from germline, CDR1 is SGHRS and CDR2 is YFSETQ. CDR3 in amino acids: CASNSGSNTGELFF. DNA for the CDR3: TGCGCCAGCAATAGCGGGTCGAACACCGGGGAGCTGTTTTTT.